The rows below give T cell receptor beta chains drawn from one sample of a study of OX40 agonist ivuxolimab in advanced cancers. Some clones are missing from TCRdb's copy, which holds only in-frame ones; the method was immunoSEQ multiplex PCR. The sample includes roughly 61,000 clones, around nine tenths of them seen just once. This specimen consisted of CD4+ or CD8+ T cells sorted from blood, obtained in a trial of the OX40 agonist ivuxolimab. These receptors originate from an adult with an advanced solid tumor such as melanoma, head and neck, liver or kidney cancer. The CDR3 runs from the conserved cysteine through the conserved F or W. The D gene is left open where the match is weak. Some rows mark clone size as missing; the rest say once, few, many or name a class of expanded clone.

J gene,D gene,clone size,V gene,CDR3 DNA,CDR3 protein
TRBJ2-1,TRBD2,-,TRBV18,TGTGCCAGCTCACCACCGGTAGCGGGGGGCTCCTACAATGAGCAGTTCTTC,CASSPPVAGGSYNEQFF
TRBJ2-1,TRBD2,-,TRBV5-1,TGCGCCAGCAGCACAATAGCGGGGGAGCAGTTCTTC,CASSTIAGEQFF
TRBJ1-1,-,-,TRBV11-2,TGTGCCAGCAGCTTATGGAGGGGGAACACTGAAGCTTTCTTT,CASSLWRGNTEAFF
TRBJ1-3,-,few,TRBV19,TGTGCCAGTAGGGGTAACTCTGGAAACACCATATATTTT,CASRGNSGNTIYF
TRBJ2-7,-,-,TRBV19,TGTGCCAGTAGTATCCTACGGACGGGGCACTACGAGCAGTACTTC,CASSILRTGHYEQYF
TRBJ1-1,-,few,TRBV5-1,TGCGCCAGCAGCACCGCGGGGGGGACTGAAGCTTTCTTT,CASSTAGGTEAFF
TRBJ1-5,TRBD1,-,TRBV6-5,TGTGCCAGCAGAAAGACAGGGGCTGGTAATCAGCCCCAGCATTTT,CASRKTGAGNQPQHF
TRBJ2-2,-,-,TRBV4-1,TGCGCCAGCAGCCAAGGCCTTCGGGACATGGTGAACACCGGGGAGCTGTTTTTT,CASSQGLRDMVNTGELFF
TRBJ2-1,-,-,TRBV7-2,TGTGCCAGCAGCACCTCGGGAGCGGGCGATGAGCAGTTCTTC,CASSTSGAGDEQFF
TRBJ2-5,TRBD2,-,TRBV6-1,TGTGCCAGCAGCGGACTAGCGGGGAAAGAGACCCAGTACTTC,CASSGLAGKETQYF
TRBJ1-1,-,-,TRBV5-1,TGCGCCAGCAGCTTAGGGGGGATAGTTAACACTGAAGCTTTCTTT,CASSLGGIVNTEAFF
TRBJ1-2,-,-,TRBV4-1,TGCGCCAGCAGCCAAGATGAATCAGGACCCTATGGCTACACCTTC,CASSQDESGPYGYTF
TRBJ2-1,-,-,TRBV7-3,TGTGCCAGCAGCTCCACCCCCGGGGCGAGAAATGAGCAGTTCTTC,CASSSTPGARNEQFF
TRBJ1-5,-,-,TRBV19,TGTGCCAGTAGGCCCATAGGGGACACCAATCAGCCCCAGCATTTT,CASRPIGDTNQPQHF
TRBJ2-7,TRBD1,-,TRBV5-6,TGTGCCAGCCGGACCGACAGGGGCGCAGGGGAGCAGTACTTC,CASRTDRGAGEQYF
TRBJ2-5,TRBD1,-,TRBV2,TGTGCCAGCACCCCGACAGGGAAAGAGACCCAGTACTTC,CASTPTGKETQYF
TRBJ1-1,TRBD1,-,TRBV6-1,TGTGCCAGCAGGGGACAGAAAAACACTGAAGCTTTCTTT,CASRGQKNTEAFF
TRBJ2-7,TRBD1,-,TRBV27,TGTGCCAGCAGTTCCTGGACAGGCTACGAGCAGTACTTC,CASSSWTGYEQYF
TRBJ1-2,TRBD1,-,TRBV5-1,TGCGCCAGCAGCTGGGACAGTTTCTATGGCTACACCTTC,CASSWDSFYGYTF
TRBJ2-5,-,once,TRBV18,TGTGCCAGCTCACCAAGGGCGGATTCAGAGACCCAGTACTTC,CASSPRADSETQYF
TRBJ1-6,TRBD1,-,TRBV6-5,TGTGCCAGCAGTTACGCCGACAGGGGAAATTCACCCCTCCACTTT,CASSYADRGNSPLHF
TRBJ1-1,-,-,TRBV5-1,TGCGCCAGCAGCCTGACAGGGAACACTGAAGCTTTCTTT,CASSLTGNTEAFF
TRBJ2-7,-,few,TRBV4-1,TGCGCCAGCAGCCCCTCCCAGGTCGGCAGCGAGCAGTACTTC,CASSPSQVGSEQYF
TRBJ2-1,TRBD2,few,TRBV5-4,TGTGCCAGCAGCCCGGGACTAGCGGGAGCTGGGTCCTACAATGAGCAGTTCTTC,CASSPGLAGAGSYNEQFF
TRBJ2-3,-,-,TRBV5-5,TGTGCCAGCAGCTTGGGACTAGGAATAGATACGCAGTATTTT,CASSLGLGIDTQYF
TRBJ2-7,TRBD1,-,TRBV4-1,TGCGCCAGCAGCCACTGGCGGGACAGGACGACGGAGCAGTACTTC,CASSHWRDRTTEQYF
TRBJ1-1,-,once,TRBV11-2,TGTGCCAGCAGCTTGGCAGGCGGGGGCACTGAAGCTTTCTTT,CASSLAGGGTEAFF
TRBJ2-4,TRBD2,once,TRBV30,TGTGCCTGGACCTCGAGCGGGGGGGGAAACATTCAGTACTTC,CAWTSSGGGNIQYF
TRBJ1-1,-,-,TRBV5-1,TGCGCCAGCAGCTTGGGACACCTCATGAACACTGAAGCTTTCTTT,CASSLGHLMNTEAFF
TRBJ1-5,-,-,TRBV6-1,TGTGCCAGCAGTGAAGATCCCGCAAGAAATCAGCCCCAGCATTTT,CASSEDPARNQPQHF
TRBJ1-2,-,-,TRBV27,TGTGCCAGCAGTTTATACGGTTATCGTGGCTACACCTTC,CASSLYGYRGYTF
TRBJ1-4,-,-,TRBV4-1,TGCGCCAGCCGCATCCTAGGGTACGGCGTGGGAGAAAAACTGTTTTTT,CASRILGYGVGEKLFF
TRBJ1-1,-,few,TRBV7-9,TGTGCCAGCAGCCTCGGGACCGCGAACACTGAAGCTTTCTTT,CASSLGTANTEAFF
TRBJ1-1,-,-,TRBV6-5,TGTGCCAGCAGTTACCCCGCGCTCGGCGCTGAAGCTTTCTTT,CASSYPALGAEAFF
TRBJ1-1,-,-,TRBV10-3,TGTGCCATCAGTGATTCGACGAACACTGAAGCTTTCTTT,CAISDSTNTEAFF
TRBJ1-5,-,-,TRBV6-1,TGTGCCAGCAGTGTGCAGCGCAATCAGCCCCAGCATTTT,CASSVQRNQPQHF
TRBJ1-4,TRBD1,-,TRBV7-8,TGTGCCAGCAGCTTATTCGTGGGGACAGGGGATGAAAAACTGTTTTTT,CASSLFVGTGDEKLFF
TRBJ1-5,TRBD1,-,TRBV28,TGTGCCAGCAGTTTAGGGACAGGGTTTCAGCCCCAGCATTTT,CASSLGTGFQPQHF
TRBJ1-5,TRBD1,-,TRBV19,TGTGCCAGTAGTCGGGACAGGGGACCTCAGCCCCAGCATTTT,CASSRDRGPQPQHF
TRBJ2-7,TRBD2,-,TRBV30,TGTGCCTGGAGTGAGGCAGGGAGGGGCGAGCAGTACTTC,CAWSEAGRGEQYF
TRBJ1-5,-,few,TRBV7-9,TGTGCCAGCAGCCTGAACAGGGCCGGCAATCAGCCCCAGCATTTT,CASSLNRAGNQPQHF
TRBJ2-2,-,-,TRBV10-3,TGTGCCTCCCGGACCGGCGGCACCGGGGAGCTGTTTTTT,CASRTGGTGELFF
TRBJ1-4,-,-,TRBV11-1,TGTGCCAGCAGCCGGACAGAAAATGAAAAACTGTTTTTT,CASSRTENEKLFF
TRBJ1-4,-,-,TRBV11-2,TGTGCCAGCAGCCAGGGTACAGGGTTACAAGAAAAACTGTTTTTT,CASSQGTGLQEKLFF
TRBJ2-6,TRBD1,-,TRBV19,TGTGCCAGTAGTACGGGACAGGCGGGGGCCAACGTCCTGACTTTC,CASSTGQAGANVLTF
TRBJ2-1,-,-,TRBV5-1,TGCGCCAGCAGCTTGGGGTTTAGCTCCTACAATGAGCAGTTCTTC,CASSLGFSSYNEQFF